The 27 T cell receptor beta chains below were found in one sample sequenced in a study of T cell clones after liver transplantation. TCRdb keeps only in-frame clones here, not all; method: immunoSEQ multiplex PCR. Among about 120,000 clones listed, just over 90% were seen once. Source: CD4+ T cells from blood, taken 12 months after liver transplant. The source is a human patient who received a liver transplant. Part of the T cells may come from the graft donor.

The rearrangement links TRBV19 to TRBJ2-7; D unresolved. Trimming removed 4 bases from V and 6 bases from J, with 10 bases in between. In germline, CDR1 is LNHDA, CDR2 SQIVND (reference sequence). This CDR3 contains 12 residues. CDR3: CASSNSATEQYF. As DNA, the CDR3 is TGTGCCAGTAGTAACTCGGCGACCGAGCAGTACTTC.

This chain connects TRBV27 to TRBJ2-2, with D perhaps TRBD1 or TRBD2 (6 bases each). This CDR3 has 14 residues. V was clipped by 6 bases and J by 6 bases, with 14 bases between them. Per the germline V gene, CDR1 is MNHEY and CDR2 is SMNVEV (reference sequence). The CDR3, as DNA: TGTGCCAGCAGACAGGGAGGTCTCTCCGGGGAGCTGTTTTTT. Its translation is CASRQGGLSGELFF.

V and J are TRBV28 and TRBJ1-2; 7 nucleotides agree with TRBD1. Germline CDR1 is MDHEN and CDR2 is SYDVKM. This CDR3 spans 14 amino acids. V shed 6 bases and J 8 bases; nucleotides not matched to a gene: 12. CDR3 in amino acids: CASRSLDREGGYTF. The CDR3 nucleotides read TGTGCCAGCAGGTCCCTCGACAGGGAGGGAGGCTACACCTTC.

This clone appeared many times. This chain connects TRBV2 to TRBJ1-2; D remains unclear. CDR1 and CDR2 (germline): SNHLY, FYNNEI. The CDR3 is 13 amino acids. Between the trimmed V and J ends, which lost 8 bases and 0 bases, there was a span of 10 bases. The CDR3 loop is CASGNTANYGYTF. The CDR3 coding sequence is TGTGCCAGCGGGAATACAGCTAACTATGGCTACACCTTC.

The J gene is TRBJ2-5, the V gene TRBV7-3; TRBD2 aligns across 7 bases. The CDR3 runs 15 residues. The V gene's germline CDR1 is SGHTA and CDR2 FQGTGA. Trimming removed 2 bases from V and 1 base from J; junction bases left unmatched: 4. CDR3 bases: TGTGCCAGCAGCTTAGAAGCGGGGATCCAAGAGACCCAGTACTTC. It is translated as CASSLEAGIQETQYF.

This rearrangement joins TRBV5-4 to TRBJ2-1; 10 bases are a match to TRBD2. V dropped 3 bases and J dropped 2; count of bases not matched to a gene: 8. CDR1 and CDR2 from the germline V gene are SGHNT and YYREEE (reference sequence). The CDR3 is made up of 17 amino acids. CDR3 sequence reads: CASSSKAGGDPYNEQFF. The CDR3 DNA sequence: TGTGCCAGCAGCTCCAAAGCGGGAGGGGACCCCTACAATGAGCAGTTCTTC.

The J gene is TRBJ1-2, the V gene TRBV19, with D hard to call. The CDR3 is 14 amino acids. Germline assignment: CDR1 LNHDA and CDR2 SQIVND (reference sequence). Trimming took off 7 bases at V and 2 bases at J, with 14 bases between the two ends. The CDR3 is CASTSPRRNYGYTF. The DNA for the CDR3 is TGTGCCAGTACCTCCCCGAGGAGGAACTATGGCTACACCTTC.

The rearrangement links TRBV5-1 to TRBJ1-1, with D possibly being TRBD1 (6 bases). The V end was cut by 1 base, the J end by 2 bases, with 21 bases between. Per the germline V gene, CDR1 is SGHRS and CDR2 is YFSETQ. The CDR3 extends over 18 amino acids. The CDR3 spells CASSLRPTGGGFNTEAFF. CDR3 sequence (DNA): TGCGCCAGCAGCTTGCGGCCGACAGGCGGCGGGTTTAACACTGAAGCTTTCTTT.

The CDR3 spells CASSPGTSGRTEETQYF. DNA for the CDR3: TGCGCCAGCAGCCCAGGGACTAGCGGGAGGACAGAGGAGACCCAGTACTTC. The J gene is TRBJ2-5, the V gene TRBV5-1; 15 bases fit TRBD2. The CDR3 is made up of 17 amino acids. Per germline, CDR1 SGHRS and CDR2 YFSETQ. After removal of 4 bases from V and 5 bases from J, the junction contained 9 bases not matched to a gene.

This chain links TRBV28 with TRBJ2-7, with 12 nucleotides matching TRBD2. The J segment lost 4 bases and the V segment lost 4 bases, leaving 8 bases of the junction unmatched. Germline loops: CDR1 MDHEN, CDR2 SYDVKM. This CDR3 has 16 amino acids. This CDR3 is CASSSAGTSGLYEQYF. The CDR3 DNA reads as TGTGCCAGCAGTTCAGCCGGGACTAGCGGGCTTTACGAGCAGTACTTC.

This clone appeared a single time. The rearrangement uses TRBV2 and TRBJ1-1; 12 bases fit TRBD1. Germline V gene sequence: CDR1 SNHLY, CDR2 FYNNEI. The CDR3 covers 15 residues. Trimming took 4 bases from V and 8 from J; bases not matched to a gene: 8. The CDR3 DNA is TGTGCCAGCAGTGGCCCGGGACAGGGGGCTTGGGAAGCTTTCTTT. It is translated as CASSGPGQGAWEAFF.

The genes are TRBV5-6 and TRBJ2-7; D not certain. The CDR3 consists of 15 residues. V lost 4 bases to trimming and J lost 1 base, with 15 bases between them. CDR1 and CDR2 (germline): SGHDT, YYEEEE. CDR3 nucleotides: TGTGCCAGCAGCCCCCTGGACGGGCAATCCTACGAGCAGTACTTC. Encoded protein: CASSPLDGQSYEQYF.

V usage is TRBV9 and J usage is TRBJ1-2; D unclear. CDR1 is SGDLS, CDR2 YYNGEE, per germline. V gave up 0 bases and J gave up 4 bases, with 10 bases separating them. The CDR3 contains 14 residues. The CDR3: CASSVEPAIYGYTF. The CDR3 DNA reads TGTGCCAGCAGCGTAGAGCCGGCTATCTATGGCTACACCTTC.

V and J are TRBV11-2 and TRBJ2-1, with a weak D call TRBD2 (6 bases). The CDR3 spans 14 residues. V was clipped by 2 bases and J by 8 bases, with 13 bases between them. Germline loops: CDR1 SGHAT, CDR2 FQNNGV. The CDR3 sequence is CASSLLVGGDEQFF. The CDR3 nucleotides are TGTGCCAGCAGCTTACTGGTGGGGGGTGATGAGCAGTTCTTC.

The chain couples TRBV11-3 to TRBJ2-5; D possibly corresponds to TRBD1 (6 bases). Per germline, CDR1 SGHNT and CDR2 YENEEA. Deletions cut 3 bases from V and 10 bases from J, with 12 bases between. The CDR3 has 12 amino acids. The DNA of the CDR3 is TGTGCCAGCAGCTTCCAGGACAGCCTCCAGTACTTC. Translation: CASSFQDSLQYF.

The rearrangement uses TRBV29-1 and TRBJ2-1, with 7 bases fitting TRBD1. Germline V CDR1 and CDR2: SQVTM, ANQGSEA. The CDR3 consists of 14 residues. V trimming: 3 bases; J trimming: 3 bases; junction bases outside the gene matches: 5. The CDR3 sequence is CSVEGDSFYNEQFF. The DNA for the CDR3 is TGCAGCGTTGAGGGGGACAGCTTCTACAATGAGCAGTTCTTC.

This clone was detected a few times. The chain combines TRBV11-2 with TRBJ2-1, with TRBD2 identical over 8 bases. V lost 5 bases to trimming and J lost 8 bases; unmatched junction nucleotides: 14. The germline V gene encodes CDR1 SGHAT and CDR2 FQNNGV. The CDR3 is made up of 16 amino acids. As DNA, the CDR3 is TGTGCCAGCAGCCCATCAACCCACGGGACTAGTCATGAGCAGTTCTTC. As protein: CASSPSTHGTSHEQFF.

The J gene is TRBJ2-7, the V gene TRBV7-2; the D gene is possibly TRBD2 (6 bases). The CDR3 sequence is 16 residues long. Germline-derived CDR1 and CDR2 are SGHTA and FQGNSA. Trimming stripped 4 bases from V and 2 bases from J, with 18 bases between. The CDR3 sequence is CASSSLSAGFTYEQYF. The CDR3 DNA reads as TGTGCCAGCAGCTCCCTGAGTGCGGGATTTACCTACGAGCAGTACTTC.

The chain links TRBV15 to TRBJ2-3; D not resolved. There are 16 residues in the CDR3. CDR1 and CDR2 from the germline V gene are LNHNV and YYDKDF (reference sequence). V lost 1 base and J lost 2, with 13 bases in between. The CDR3, as DNA: TGTGCCACCAGCAGAGGGTCGACTCTATACACAGATACGCAGTATTTT. The encoded protein is CATSRGSTLYTDTQYF.

The J gene is TRBJ2-3, the V gene TRBV6-1; D is possibly TRBD1 (5 bases). Germline V lookup: CDR1 MNHNS, CDR2 SASEGT. V was pared by 8 bases and J by 4 bases, with 19 bases between. This CDR3 contains 15 residues. The CDR3 is CASRGSQGWSDTQYF. DNA of the CDR3: TGTGCCAGCCGAGGTAGCCAGGGCTGGTCAGATACGCAGTATTTT.

The rearrangement links TRBV18 to TRBJ2-7; TRBD2 matches 10 bases. Trimming removed 5 bases from V and 5 bases from J; junction bases left unmatched: 6. This CDR3 has 14 amino acids. Germline V gene lookup returns CDR1 KGHSH and CDR2 LQKENI. CDR3 loop: CASSSLAGDNEQYF. Written as DNA, the CDR3 is TGTGCCAGCTCATCCCTAGCGGGAGACAACGAGCAGTACTTC.

The chain combines TRBV11-3 with TRBJ2-2, with 11 nucleotides matching TRBD2. The CDR3 sequence is 16 residues long. Per the germline V gene, CDR1 is SGHNT and CDR2 is YENEEA. The junction had 6 bases not matched to a gene; V was cut back by 5 bases and J by 4 bases. CDR3 region: CASSTDSGRATGELFF. CDR3 DNA: TGTGCCAGCAGCACAGATAGCGGGAGGGCCACCGGGGAGCTGTTTTTT.

The chain has TRBV2 and TRBJ2-1; a weak D match, TRBD2 (5 bases). The germline gives CDR1 SNHLY, CDR2 FYNNEI. The CDR3 is 13 amino acids. V lost 7 bases and J 8 bases, leaving 15 bases between the germline ends. Here the CDR3 DNA reads TGTGCCAGCAACGGACTCCTTGGAGATGAGCAGTTCTTC. Protein sequence: CASNGLLGDEQFF.

The gene calls are TRBV19 and TRBJ2-7; possibly TRBD2 for D (6 bases). Germline V CDR1 and CDR2: LNHDA, SQIVND (reference sequence). The CDR3 consists of 11 residues. V was trimmed by 4 bases and J by 7 bases, leaving 8 bases between them. The CDR3 nucleotides read TGTGCCAGTAGTACCCGGGAGGAGCAGTACTTC. It translates to CASSTREEQYF.

This clone occurred a few times. V is TRBV10-2 and J is TRBJ1-3; 7 positions agree with TRBD1. Germline V gene data show CDR1 as WSHSY and CDR2 as SAAADI. V dropped 6 bases and J dropped 3; count of bases not matched to a gene: 2. The CDR3 is 13 amino acids. The CDR3 region has the DNA TGCGCCAGCAGCTGGGACAGTGGAAACACCATATATTTT. Its protein is CASSWDSGNTIYF.

The sample holds one count of this clone. The chain couples TRBV5-4 to TRBJ2-3; tentative D call: TRBD1 (5 bases). V shed 0 bases and J shed 0 bases, with 8 bases lying between them. This CDR3 comprises 15 residues. Germline assignment: CDR1 SGHNT and CDR2 YYREEE (reference sequence). In DNA form, the CDR3 reads TGTGCCAGCAGCTTGGCTCAGGGCAGCACAGATACGCAGTATTTT. It specifies CASSLAQGSTDTQYF.

The chain uses TRBV2 and TRBJ2-5; D is ambiguous. V was clipped by 6 bases and J by 5 bases, with 7 bases between them. CDR3 length: 11 amino acids. Germline CDR1 and CDR2: SNHLY and FYNNEI. The CDR3 nucleotides read TGTGCCAGCAGGGCTGGGGAGACCCAGTACTTC. It translates to CASRAGETQYF.